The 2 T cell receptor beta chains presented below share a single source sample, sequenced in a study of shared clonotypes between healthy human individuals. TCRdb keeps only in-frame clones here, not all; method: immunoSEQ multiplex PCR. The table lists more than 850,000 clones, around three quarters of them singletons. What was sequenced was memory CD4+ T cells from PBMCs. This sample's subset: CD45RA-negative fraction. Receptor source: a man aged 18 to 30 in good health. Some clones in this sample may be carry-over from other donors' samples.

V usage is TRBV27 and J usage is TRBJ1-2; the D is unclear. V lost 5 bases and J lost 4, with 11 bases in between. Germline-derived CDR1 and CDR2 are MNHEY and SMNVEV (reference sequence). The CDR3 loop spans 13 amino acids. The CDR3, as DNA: TGTGCCAGCAGTAGGCAGGCCGGCTATGGCTACACCTTC. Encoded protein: CASSRQAGYGYTF.

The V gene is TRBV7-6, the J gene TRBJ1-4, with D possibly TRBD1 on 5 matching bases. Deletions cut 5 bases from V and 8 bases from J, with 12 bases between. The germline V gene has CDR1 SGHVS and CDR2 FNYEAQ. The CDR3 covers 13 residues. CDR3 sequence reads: CASSIGHGEKLFF. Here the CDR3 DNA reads TGTGCCAGCAGCATCGGACACGGGGAAAAACTGTTTTTT.